Sequencing of this TCR beta chain was carried out in a study of shared clonotypes between healthy human individuals (dated by TCRdb to 2019 to 2021). For context, the study as a whole: Two women and a few men aged 18 to 49 years were included in the cohort. For each donor, three plates each were used for CD4 naive and CD4 memory, two plates were used for CD8 naive, and one plate was used for CD8 memory. Blood TCR repertoires of about five healthy adults were deeply sequenced to estimate repertoire size and the extent of clonotype sharing between individuals. To increase sequencing depth and limit assay-specific biases, different laboratories used diverse techniques to prepare libraries and sequence TCR repertoires. Each donor's leukapheresis produced roughly between about 0.9 and 9.5 billion PBMCs.

Comment on this clone: Its target antigen remains unknown. No per-base quality is available; no much larger clone lies one base away.

The CDR3 contains 14 residues, cysteine and phenylalanine counted. Here the CDR3 DNA is all that survives: 42 bases in frame from base 1. V and J are trimmed by 5 bases and 3 bases, and the gene matches miss 7 bases of the junction. Via the germline V gene, CDR1 is SQVTM and CDR2 ANQGSEA. The donors were healthy, HIV-negative adults who had no recently reported acute infections or vaccinations. Every donor was a Caucasian adult living in Nashville, Tennessee, USA. CD4+ T cells were enriched by magnetic negative selection, after which naive cells were positively selected on CD45RA and the negative fraction was taken as the memory subset. Blood was obtained by leukapheresis, after which PBMCs were separated by Ficoll-Histopaque density gradient centrifugation and cryopreserved in liquid nitrogen vapor phase. Analytical flow cytometry was used to check the purity and quantity of every magnetically sorted T cell population. Each sorted fraction had its genomic DNA isolated and then quantified by UV absorbance on a Nanodrop 2000c.

TCR CDR3 regions were amplified from genomic DNA by multiplex PCR using the deep immunoSEQ assay. Extracted genomic DNA from each cell subset was distributed evenly across all wells of several immunoSEQ 96-well plates, and each plate was treated as a replicate. For sorted subsets, each replicate PCR was loaded with 200 ng genomic DNA, equivalent to 30,000 or so T cell genomes. Purified libraries were quantified with a Qubit 3.0 fluorometer, sized on a Bioanalyzer 2100, and re-quantified with the KAPA Library Quantification kit. A separate single-read 150-cycle Illumina NextSeq 550 flow cell was used to sequence each immunoSEQ 96-well plate. Per the original workflow: Because the immunoSEQ output held only junctional sequences and lacked quality scores, the filtering could not match the filtering applied to full-length reads. To assign V/J genes and CDR3, sequences were annotated against IMGT germline references using PyIR, a Python wrapper for IgBLAST v1.9. Any read was removed if the V/J assignment was weak (E-value above 1e-6), the CDR3 was missing, or the read contained stop codons, out-of-frame junctions, or ambiguous translated residues. V3J clonotypes were defined as sequences sharing an identical inferred V gene, J gene, and CDR3 amino acid sequence. Percentage overlap between repertoires was calculated by dividing the number of shared unique clonotypes by the size of the smaller repertoire. Three approaches were used to assess repertoire richness: RTK rarefaction, the Chao1 estimator, and Recon v2.1 estimates of unobserved clonotypes. For all TCRbeta clonotypes obtained by the gDNA method from a handful of donors, generation probabilities were computed with OLGA. TCRdb's version of the immuneACCESS table is confined to in-frame rearrangements and falls short of the full clone set. An unresolved V gene accounts for under half of the shortfall where checked; the remainder is of unknown origin. Clone size and the V and J calls come from that table; the DNA yielded D and trimming. In this sample the table shows roughly 640,000 clones, roughly 97% of which occur a single time. The biggest ten clones account for 0.057% of the sample.

Overall results and qualifications from the work: Sharing across several donors was observed for roughly 5.4% of naive CD4, about 3.2% of naive CD8, 2% to 2.5% of memory CD4, and 0.4% of memory CD8 clonotypes. Based on pairwise subsampling, the degree of clonotype sharing among donors was expected to be affected by sequencing depth. Sampling was restricted to blood, and TCR repertoires in tissues likely differ from the TCR repertoires found in blood. Compared with non-shared clonotypes, the clonotypes found in all four sorted-subset donors had higher generation probabilities. Because the study included only a small number of donors, the genetic and exposure-history diversity represented was limited. Larger estimated clonotype richness was generally found for naive subsets than for memory subsets. Rarefaction of sorted-subset datasets indicated incomplete sequencing despite the large sequencing depth.

This sequence originates from a woman aged 25-40 years in good health. This sequence uses TRBV29-1 and TRBJ1-3, and TRBD1 aligns with 7 junction nucleotides. The sequenced sample was naive CD4+ T cells sorted from blood. This sample's cell subset or site label indicates: CD45RA+ positively selected. The CDR3 has the sequence CSVSPPGGGNTIYF. The sequenced DNA is TGCAGCGTTTCCCCGCCAGGGGGTGGAAACACCATATATTTT.